The clone carrying this TCR beta chain was observed a few times. Its antigen is not identified. TCRdb redid the calling of the RT-PCR reads with MiXCR, one entry per CDR3 protein. The table lists more than 450,000 distinct CDR3 sequences, approximately 7.7% of them singletons. V lost 5 bases and J lost 2; bases outside the gene matches: 9. The CDR3 runs 16 residues. CDR1 DFQATT and CDR2 SNEGSKA come from the germline V gene (reference sequence). This entry belongs to a study of response to subunit inactivated influenza vaccine. Study observations and caveats: The authors offered the suggestion that each seasonal influenza vaccination recruits few new T cells.

The clonotype was recovered from a man aged 45-69 years who received an inactivated influenza vaccine. The chain employs TRBV20-1 and TRBJ2-3, with 11 bases aligning to TRBD2. The sample here was PBMCs from blood, taken 23 to 25 months after vaccination. The CDR3 coding sequence is TGCAGTGCTTCCGGGACTAGCGGAACTAACACAGATACGCAGTATTTT. Encoded protein: CSASGTSGTNTDTQYF.